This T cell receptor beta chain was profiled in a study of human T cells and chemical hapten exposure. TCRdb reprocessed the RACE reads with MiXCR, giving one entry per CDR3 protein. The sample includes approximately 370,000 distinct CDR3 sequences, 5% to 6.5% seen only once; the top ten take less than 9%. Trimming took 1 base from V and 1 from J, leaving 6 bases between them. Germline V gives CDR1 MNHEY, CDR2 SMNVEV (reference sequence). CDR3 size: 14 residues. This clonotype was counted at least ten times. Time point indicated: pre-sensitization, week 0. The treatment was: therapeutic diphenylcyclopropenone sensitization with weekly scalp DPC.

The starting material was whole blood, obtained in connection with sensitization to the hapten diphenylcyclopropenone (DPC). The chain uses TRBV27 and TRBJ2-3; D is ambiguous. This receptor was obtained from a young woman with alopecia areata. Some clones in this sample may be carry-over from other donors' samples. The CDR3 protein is CASSLLSGTDTQYF. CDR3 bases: TGTGCCAGCAGTTTATTGTCTGGCACAGATACGCAGTATTTT.